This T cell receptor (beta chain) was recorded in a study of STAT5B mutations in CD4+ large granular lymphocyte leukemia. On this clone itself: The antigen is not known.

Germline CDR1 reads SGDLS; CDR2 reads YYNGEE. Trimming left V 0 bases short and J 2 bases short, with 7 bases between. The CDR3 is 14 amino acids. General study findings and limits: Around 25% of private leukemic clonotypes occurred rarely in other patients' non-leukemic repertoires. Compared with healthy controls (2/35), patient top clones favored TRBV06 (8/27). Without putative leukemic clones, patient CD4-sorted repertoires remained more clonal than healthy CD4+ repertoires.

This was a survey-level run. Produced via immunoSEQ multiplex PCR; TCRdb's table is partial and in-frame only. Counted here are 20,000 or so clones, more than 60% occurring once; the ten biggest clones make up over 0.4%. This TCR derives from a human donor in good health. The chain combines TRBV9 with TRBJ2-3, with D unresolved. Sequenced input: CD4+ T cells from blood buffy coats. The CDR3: CASSVGPHTDTQYF. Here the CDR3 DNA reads TGTGCCAGCAGCGTAGGGCCACACACAGATACGCAGTATTTT.